This TCR beta chain derives from a study of T cells in Graves' hyperthyroidism and ophthalmopathy. Findings and caveats of the study: Blood samples included most of the expanded thyroid clonotypes exceeding 0.001.

Remarks on this clonotype: Its cognate antigen is unknown.

The CDR3 consists of 16 residues. V lost 1 base and J 7 bases, leaving 19 bases between the germline ends. CDR1 is DFQATT and CDR2 is SNEGSKA in the germline V gene (reference sequence). Patients were excluded for uncontrolled infection, other autoimmune disease, pregnancy or lactation. Authors of the study amplified TCR beta CDR3 regions from RNA transcripts. The HTBI primer set drove a first-round RT-PCR of the TCR CDR3. In TCRdb, the multiplex PCR reads were re-called with MiXCR into one record per CDR3 protein. The sample consists of some 740,000 distinct CDR3 sequences, 13% to 15% of them appearing once.

The genes are TRBV20-1 and TRBJ2-2; D remains unclear. The material sequenced was blood. The receptor was derived from a woman aged 18-29 years with Graves' hyperthyroidism. The CDR3: CSARASSGSLVGELFF. The DNA for the CDR3 is TGCAGTGCTAGAGCTTCTAGTGGGTCCCTGGTCGGGGAGCTGTTTTTT.